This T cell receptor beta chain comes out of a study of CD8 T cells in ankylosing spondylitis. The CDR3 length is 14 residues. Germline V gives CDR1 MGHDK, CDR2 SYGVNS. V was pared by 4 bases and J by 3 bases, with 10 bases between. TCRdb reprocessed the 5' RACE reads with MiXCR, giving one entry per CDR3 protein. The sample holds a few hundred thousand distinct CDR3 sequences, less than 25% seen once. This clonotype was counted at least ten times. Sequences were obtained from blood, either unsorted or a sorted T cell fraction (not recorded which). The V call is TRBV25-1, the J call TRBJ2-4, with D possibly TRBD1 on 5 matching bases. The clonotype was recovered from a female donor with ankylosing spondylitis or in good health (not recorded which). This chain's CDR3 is CASSGQGGKNIQYF. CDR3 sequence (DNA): TGTGCCAGCAGTGGGCAGGGTGGCAAAAACATTCAGTACTTC.